Each of the 21 T cell receptor beta chains below was sequenced from the same sample in a study of T cell responses to AZD1222 COVID-19 vaccine. The repertoire was sequenced with immunoSEQ multiplex PCR; TCRdb's copy has only in-frame clones and lacks some. The table shows 100,000 or so clones, with 87% occurring only once. Here the sequenced sample was peripheral blood, taken on day 0 of AZD1222 vaccination. Every receptor here comes from an adult in good health.

The chain combines TRBV12-3 or TRBV12-4 with TRBJ1-1; D not resolved. The germline V and J ends were trimmed by 3 bases and 4 bases, with 6 bases remaining between them. This CDR3 is built from 12 residues. CDR3 sequence (DNA): TGTGCCAGCAGTTTGCGGTTCACTGAAGCTTTCTTT. It encodes CASSLRFTEAFF.

The chain joins TRBV7-2 to TRBJ2-7; D possibly corresponds to TRBD1 (5 bases). CDR3 size: 15 residues. Germline CDR1 SGHTA, CDR2 FQGNSA. V dropped 0 bases and J dropped 5 bases, with 14 bases sitting between them. For the CDR3, the DNA is TGTGCCAGCAGCTTAGCGACGACAGAACCCCACGAGCAGTACTTC. Protein sequence: CASSLATTEPHEQYF.

The chain has TRBV19 and TRBJ2-1; 8 bases match TRBD2. Germline V lookup: CDR1 LNHDA, CDR2 SQIVND (reference sequence). Trimming at V came to 3 bases and at J to 0 bases, leaving 4 bases not matched to a gene. CDR3 length: 16 residues. The CDR3 bases are TGTGCCAGTAGTATGCTCCTAGCGGGCTCCTACAATGAGCAGTTCTTC. Protein product: CASSMLLAGSYNEQFF.

The rearrangement joins TRBV5-6 to TRBJ1-1; a weak D match, TRBD1 (5 bases). Germline V CDR1 and CDR2: SGHDT, YYEEEE. This CDR3 is 13 amino acids long. Trimming shortened V by 2 bases and J by 2 bases, and 7 bases separated the two germline ends. CDR3: CASSFGGNTEAFF. In nucleotides, the CDR3 is TGTGCCAGCAGCTTCGGGGGAAACACTGAAGCTTTCTTT.

Only one count was recorded for this clone. This chain connects TRBV21-1 to TRBJ2-5; the table's D call TRBD1 went unverified against the DNA. TRBV21-1 is a recognized pseudogene. CDR3 length: 19 amino acids. CDR3: CASSKLGDTGWRFQETQYF. The DNA for the CDR3 is TGTGCCAGCAGCAAACTCGGCGATACAGGGTGGAGGTTCCAAGAGACCCAGTACTTC.

The chain couples TRBV12-3 or TRBV12-4 to TRBJ2-1; 11 bases match TRBD2. This CDR3 is 13 amino acids long. V was clipped by 6 bases and J by 7 bases; unmatched bases: 2. This CDR3 reads CASRASGGNEQFF. CDR3 coding DNA: TGTGCCAGCAGGGCTAGCGGGGGGAATGAGCAGTTCTTC.

The chain links TRBV18 to TRBJ2-7; 13 bases line up with TRBD2. J was trimmed by 0 bases and V by 0 bases; bases with no gene match: 2. Germline-derived CDR1 and CDR2 are KGHSH and LQKENI. This CDR3 spans 17 amino acids. Written as DNA, the CDR3 is TGTGCCAGCTCACCACCGGGGACTAGCGGGACCTCCTACGAGCAGTACGTC. Translation: CASSPPGTSGTSYEQYV.

The CDR3 sequence: CATSDSILGPAGELFF. The CDR3 DNA reads TGTGCCACCAGTGATTCGATCTTAGGGCCAGCCGGGGAGCTGTTTTTT. V is TRBV24-1 and J is TRBJ2-2; D not resolved. Between the trimmed V and J ends, which lost 2 bases and 6 bases, there was a span of 15 bases. The CDR3 totals 16 residues. Germline values: CDR1 KGHDR, CDR2 SFDVKD.

The rearrangement joins TRBV7-2 to TRBJ1-5, with unresolved D. CDR3 length: 14 residues. The germline gives CDR1 SGHTA, CDR2 FQGNSA. V lost 4 bases to trimming and J lost 7 bases, with 14 bases between them. The CDR3 protein is CASSSGLPNQPQHF. In DNA form, the CDR3 reads TGTGCCAGCAGCTCCGGCCTACCCAACCAGCCCCAGCATTTT.

The genes are TRBV18 and TRBJ1-1; D is possibly TRBD1 (6 bases). Germline CDR1 KGHSH, CDR2 LQKENI. The CDR3 is 16 residues long. V lost 2 bases, J lost 5 bases, and 18 bases lay in between. This CDR3 reads CASSPGDTSTRTEAFF. The CDR3 region has the DNA TGTGCCAGCTCACCAGGGGACACCTCTACGAGGACTGAAGCTTTCTTT.

Only one count was recorded for this clone. The chain has TRBV7-6 and TRBJ1-4; 10 bases map to TRBD1. J gave up 3 bases and V 5 bases, and 6 bases lay outside the gene matches. This CDR3 is 16 amino acids long. Looked up from germline, CDR1 is SGHVS and CDR2 is FNYEAQ. The CDR3 nucleotides read TGTGCCAGCAGCGCCGACAGGGGGCTGTCTAATGAAAAACTGTTTTTT. Translated: CASSADRGLSNEKLFF.

The table lists this clone with a few counts. The chain joins TRBV9 to TRBJ2-3; 7 positions match TRBD2. Germline V CDR1 and CDR2: SGDLS, YYNGEE. With 4 bases clipped from V and 2 bases from J, the junction kept 4 bases outside the gene matches. This CDR3 has 14 residues. As DNA, the CDR3 is TGTGCCAGCAGCTTCAGCGGGGTCACAGATACGCAGTATTTT. This codes for CASSFSGVTDTQYF.

This sequence joins TRBV5-1 and TRBJ2-7; TRBD2 matches 11 bases. The CDR3 runs 15 residues. Germline-derived CDR1 and CDR2 are SGHRS and YFSETQ. This chain's CDR3 is CASSLGLAGSYEQYV. The CDR3 DNA follows: TGTGCCAGCAGCCTAGGACTAGCGGGTTCCTACGAGCAGTACGTC.

The chain combines TRBV6-5 with TRBJ1-4; the match to TRBD1 covers 8 bases. In germline, CDR1 is MNHEY, CDR2 SVGAGI. The trim removed 6 bases at V and 3 bases at J, leaving 3 bases unmatched. The CDR3 loop spans 14 amino acids. The CDR3 sequence is CASRSDRANEKLFF. For the CDR3, the DNA is TGTGCCAGCAGGTCGGACAGGGCTAATGAAAAACTGTTTTTT.

This clone was observed a single time. The chain has TRBV19 and TRBJ1-5; no reliable D call. CDR1 LNHDA and CDR2 SQIVND come from the germline V gene (reference sequence). This CDR3 comprises 12 residues. V lost 4 bases and J lost 15, with 16 bases in between. The CDR3 sequence is CASSTAPGRRHF. DNA of the CDR3: TGTGCCAGTAGTACCGCCCCAGGCCGACGGCATTTT.

This clone appeared once. At one of its ends the junction is not consistent with the germline gene, which may arise from a read error. The gene calls are TRBV5-1 and TRBJ2-1, with TRBD2 identical over 12 bases. The CDR3 sequence is 17 residues long. Germline lookup yields CDR1 SGHRS and CDR2 YFSETQ. The CDR3 DNA reads as TGTGCCAGCAGCGAGCTGACTAGCGGGAGCTCCTACAATGAGCAGTTCTTC. Translation gives CASSELTSGSSYNEQFF.

The chain combines TRBV21-1 with TRBJ1-2; the table's D gene call, TRBD1, was not cross checked with the DNA. TRBV21-1 is described as a pseudogene. The CDR3 is 21 amino acids. The CDR3 coding sequence is TGTGCCAGCAGCCCCAGTTTGCGGCGATCGACAGGGTCCCCGAGTGGATATGGCTACACCTTC. Residues: CASSPSLRRSTGSPSGYGYTF.

The chain has TRBV6-2 or TRBV6-3 and TRBJ2-7; possible D gene TRBD2, 5 bases. Trimming removed 2 bases from V and 5 bases from J, with 22 bases in between. From germline, CDR1 is MNHEY and CDR2 SVGEGT. This CDR3 is 17 amino acids long. CDR3 sequence: CASSYVDWTLIQHEQYF. CDR3 nucleotides: TGTGCCAGCAGTTACGTAGACTGGACTCTCATCCAACACGAGCAGTACTTC.

The chain employs TRBV19 and TRBJ2-2; possible D gene TRBD2, 5 bases. Germline V gene lookup returns CDR1 LNHDA and CDR2 SQIVND (reference sequence). V was cut by 1 base and J by 4 bases, with 10 bases left in between. There are 15 residues in the CDR3. The CDR3 reads CASSIGVAGTGELFF. The CDR3, as DNA: TGTGCCAGTAGTATAGGAGTGGCGGGCACCGGGGAGCTGTTTTTT.

This chain joins TRBV4-2 and TRBJ1-1; no clear D. CDR3 length: 15 residues. V dropped 0 bases and J dropped 5 bases, with 13 bases sitting between them. Germline values: CDR1 LGHNA, CDR2 YNFKEQ. CDR3 sequence (DNA): TGTGCCAGCAGCCAAGAAGAGGGAAGAGATACTGAAGCTTTCTTT. Its translation is CASSQEEGRDTEAFF.

As to this clone: At one boundary the junction diverges from the germline segment, which might be a read error. This chain links TRBV19 with TRBJ2-1, with TRBD1 as a possible D gene (5 bases). Germline V gene data show CDR1 as LNHDA and CDR2 as SQIVND (reference sequence). This CDR3 spans 14 amino acids. CDR3: CASTISLGPLEQFF. CDR3 in DNA: TGTGCCAGTACTATAAGCTTGGGGCCTTTGGAGCAGTTCTTC.